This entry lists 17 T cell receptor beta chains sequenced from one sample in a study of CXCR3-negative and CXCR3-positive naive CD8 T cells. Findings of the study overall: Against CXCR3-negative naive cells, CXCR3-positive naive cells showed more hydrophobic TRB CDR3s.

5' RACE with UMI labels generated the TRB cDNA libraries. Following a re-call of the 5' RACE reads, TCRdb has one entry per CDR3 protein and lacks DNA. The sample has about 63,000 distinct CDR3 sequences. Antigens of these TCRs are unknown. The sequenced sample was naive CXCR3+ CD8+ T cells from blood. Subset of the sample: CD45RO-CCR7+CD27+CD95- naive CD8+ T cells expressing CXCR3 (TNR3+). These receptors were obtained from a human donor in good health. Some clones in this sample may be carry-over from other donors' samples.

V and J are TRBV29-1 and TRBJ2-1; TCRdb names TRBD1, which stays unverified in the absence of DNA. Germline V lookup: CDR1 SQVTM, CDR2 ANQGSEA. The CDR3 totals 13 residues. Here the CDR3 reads CSVDVTGGIEQFF.

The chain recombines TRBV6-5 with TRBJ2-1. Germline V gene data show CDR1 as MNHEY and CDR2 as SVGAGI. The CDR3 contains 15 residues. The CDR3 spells CASSLMESSYNEQFF.

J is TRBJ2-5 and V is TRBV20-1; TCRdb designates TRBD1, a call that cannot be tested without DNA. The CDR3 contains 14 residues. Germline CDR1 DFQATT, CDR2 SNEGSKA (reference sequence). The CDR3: CSARVRDQQETQYF.

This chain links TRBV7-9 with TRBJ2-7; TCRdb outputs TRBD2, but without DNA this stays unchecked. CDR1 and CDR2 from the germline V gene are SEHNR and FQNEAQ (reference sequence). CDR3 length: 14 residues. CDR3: CASRTGTSGYEQYF.

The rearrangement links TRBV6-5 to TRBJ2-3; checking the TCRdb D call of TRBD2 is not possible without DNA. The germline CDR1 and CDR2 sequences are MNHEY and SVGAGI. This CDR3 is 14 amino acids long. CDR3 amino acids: CASSFYNSPDTQYF.

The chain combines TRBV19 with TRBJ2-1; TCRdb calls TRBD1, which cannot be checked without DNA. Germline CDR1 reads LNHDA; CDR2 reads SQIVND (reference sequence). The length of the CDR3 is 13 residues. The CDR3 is CASSLRATTAQFF.

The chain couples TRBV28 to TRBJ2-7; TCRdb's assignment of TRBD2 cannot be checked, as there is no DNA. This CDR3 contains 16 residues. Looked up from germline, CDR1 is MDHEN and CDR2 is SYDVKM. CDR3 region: CASSLSSSGLSYEQYF.

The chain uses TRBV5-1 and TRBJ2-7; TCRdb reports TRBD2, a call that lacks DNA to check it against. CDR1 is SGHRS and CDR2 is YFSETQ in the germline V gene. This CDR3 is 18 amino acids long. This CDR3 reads CASSLAPTRGGGIYEQYF.

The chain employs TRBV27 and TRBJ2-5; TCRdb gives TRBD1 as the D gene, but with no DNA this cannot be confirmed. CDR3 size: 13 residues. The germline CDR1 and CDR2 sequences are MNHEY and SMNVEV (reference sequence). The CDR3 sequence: CASGDLRGETQYF.

CDR3 in amino acids: CSVELGGWNEQFF. V and J are TRBV29-1 and TRBJ2-1; TCRdb gives TRBD2 as the D gene, but with no DNA this cannot be confirmed. Germline assignment: CDR1 SQVTM and CDR2 ANQGSEA. The CDR3 has 13 residues.

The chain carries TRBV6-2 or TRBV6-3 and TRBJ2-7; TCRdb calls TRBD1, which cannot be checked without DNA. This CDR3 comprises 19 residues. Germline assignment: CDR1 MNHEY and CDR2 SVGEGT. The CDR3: CASSYTPGQGAPYYYEQYF.

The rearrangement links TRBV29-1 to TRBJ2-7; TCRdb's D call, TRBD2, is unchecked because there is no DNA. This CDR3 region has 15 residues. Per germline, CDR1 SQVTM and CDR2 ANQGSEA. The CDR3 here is CSVASGAGGPHEQYF.

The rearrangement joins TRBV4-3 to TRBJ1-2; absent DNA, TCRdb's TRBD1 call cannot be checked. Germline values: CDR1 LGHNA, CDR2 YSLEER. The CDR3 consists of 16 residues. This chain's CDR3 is CASSPAGPGGSDGYTF.

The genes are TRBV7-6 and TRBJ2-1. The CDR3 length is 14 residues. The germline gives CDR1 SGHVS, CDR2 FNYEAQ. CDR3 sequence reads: CASSLEVSRDEQFF.

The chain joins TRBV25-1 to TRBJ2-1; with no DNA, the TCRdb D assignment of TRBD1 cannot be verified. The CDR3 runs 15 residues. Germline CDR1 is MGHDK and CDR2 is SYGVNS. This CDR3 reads CASSATDSLYNEQFF.

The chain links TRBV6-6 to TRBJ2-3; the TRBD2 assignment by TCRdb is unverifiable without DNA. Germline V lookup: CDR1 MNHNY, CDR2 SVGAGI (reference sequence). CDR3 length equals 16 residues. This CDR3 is CASSYSMALQADTQYF.

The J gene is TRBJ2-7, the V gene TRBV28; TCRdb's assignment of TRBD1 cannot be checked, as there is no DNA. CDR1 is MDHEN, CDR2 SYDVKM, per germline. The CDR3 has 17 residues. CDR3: CASSLKWVGQEVHEQYF.